This entry concerns a single T cell receptor (beta chain). Antigen specificity is unknown. Amplified TCR beta CDR3 regions were obtained using RNA transcripts as template. HTBI primers were employed in first-round RT-PCR, then a second-round multiplex PCR followed. TCRdb fed the multiplex PCR reads into MiXCR, producing one record per CDR3 protein. This sample has about 620,000 distinct CDR3 sequences, with about 24% found just once. Per the germline V gene, CDR1 is LGHDT and CDR2 is YNNKEL (reference sequence). The CDR3 has 15 amino acids. Trimming left V 0 bases short and J 3 bases short, with 8 bases between. The data were taken from a study of Graves' ophthalmopathy and Graves' hyperthyroidism. Reliance was placed on clinical symptoms, serum thyroxine, TRAb, thyroid ultrasound and orbital computed tomography for diagnosis. Notes on the study in general: As the model predicted ophthalmopathy progression, it achieved a sensitivity of nearly 71% and a specificity of about 78%.

The TCR was taken from a woman younger than 35 with stable Graves' hyperthyroidism. Some clones in this sample may be carry-over from other donors' samples. The rearrangement joins TRBV3-1 to TRBJ2-2; no clear D gene. Material: peripheral blood. The CDR3 here is CASSQDTGYTGELFF. For the CDR3, the DNA is TGTGCCAGCAGCCAAGATACTGGGTACACCGGGGAGCTGTTTTTT.